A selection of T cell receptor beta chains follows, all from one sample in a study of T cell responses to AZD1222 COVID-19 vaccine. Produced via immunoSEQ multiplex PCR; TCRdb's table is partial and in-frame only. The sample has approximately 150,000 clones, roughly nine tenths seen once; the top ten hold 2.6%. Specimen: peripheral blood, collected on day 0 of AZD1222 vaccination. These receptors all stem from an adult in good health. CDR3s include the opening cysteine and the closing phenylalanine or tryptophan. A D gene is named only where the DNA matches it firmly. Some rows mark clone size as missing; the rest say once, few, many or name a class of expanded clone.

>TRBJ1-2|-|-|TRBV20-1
CSAGDPYGYTF
TGCAGTGCTGGGGACCCCTATGGCTACACCTTC
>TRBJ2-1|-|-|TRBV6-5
CASHIMEEQFF
TGTGCCAGCCACATAATGGAAGAGCAGTTCTTC
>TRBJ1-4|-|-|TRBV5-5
CASSFYGSTNEKLFF
TGTGCCAGCAGCTTTTACGGGTCAACTAATGAAAAACTGTTTTTT
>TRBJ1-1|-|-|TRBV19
CASSMWGMNTEAFF
TGTGCCAGTAGTATGTGGGGCATGAACACTGAAGCTTTCTTT
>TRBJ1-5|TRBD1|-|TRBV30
CAWSLTGDFMPQHF
TGTGCCTGGAGTTTAACAGGGGACTTTATGCCCCAGCATTTT
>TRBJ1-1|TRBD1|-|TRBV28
CASGWEDRGGFF
TGTGCCAGCGGATGGGAGGACAGGGGGGGTTTCTTT
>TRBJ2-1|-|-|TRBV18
CASSPGSNEQFF
TGTGCCAGCTCACCTGGTAGCAATGAGCAGTTCTTC
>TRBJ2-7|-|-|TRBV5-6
CASSGGGGGGLYEQYF
TGTGCCAGCAGCGGGGGAGGGGGGGGCGGACTATACGAGCAGTACTTC
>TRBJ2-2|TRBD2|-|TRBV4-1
CASSQGRTSGITGELFF
TGCGCCAGCAGCCAAGGCCGAACTAGCGGGATAACCGGGGAGCTGTTTTTT
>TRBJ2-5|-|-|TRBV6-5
CASRGNGERETQYF
TGTGCCAGCAGAGGTAATGGGGAGAGAGAGACCCAGTACTTC
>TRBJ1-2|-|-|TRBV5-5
CASSLQGPYGYTF
TGTGCCAGCAGCCTTCAGGGACCCTATGGCTACACCTTC
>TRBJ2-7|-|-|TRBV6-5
CASSYSMNTGNEQYF
TGTGCCAGCAGTTACTCGATGAACACGGGAAACGAGCAGTACTTC
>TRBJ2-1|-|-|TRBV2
CASSPPGPEQFF
TGTGCCAGCAGTCCCCCCGGACCCGAGCAGTTCTTC
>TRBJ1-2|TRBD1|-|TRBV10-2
CASSEGTGAGRNYGYTF
TGCGCCAGCAGTGAAGGGACAGGGGCAGGAAGGAACTATGGCTACACCTTC
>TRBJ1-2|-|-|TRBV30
CAWSPSGGYTF
TGTGCCTGGAGTCCTTCGGGTGGCTACACCTTC
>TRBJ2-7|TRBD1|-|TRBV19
CASSSGQIYEQYF
TGTGCCAGTAGTTCGGGACAGATCTACGAGCAGTACTTC
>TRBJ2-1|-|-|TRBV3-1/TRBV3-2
CASSQDQPLFF
TGTGCCAGCAGCCAAGACCAACCACTATTCTTC
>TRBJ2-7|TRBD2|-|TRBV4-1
CASSLLQTSGFYEQYF
TGCGCCAGCAGCCTTCTACAGACTAGCGGATTCTACGAGCAGTACTTC
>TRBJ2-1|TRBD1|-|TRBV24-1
CATRPGQGIGEQFF
TGTGCCACCCGACCGGGACAGGGGATTGGTGAGCAGTTCTTC
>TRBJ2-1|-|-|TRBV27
CASVNGRSSYNEQFF
TGTGCCAGCGTTAACGGCAGGAGCTCCTACAATGAGCAGTTCTTC
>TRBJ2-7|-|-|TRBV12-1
CASRPLGPAGDEQYF
TGTGCCAGCAGACCCTTGGGGCCGGCGGGGGACGAGCAGTACTTC
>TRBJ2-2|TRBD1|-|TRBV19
CASSTQTGGAGELFF
TGTGCCAGTAGTACGCAGACAGGGGGGGCCGGGGAGCTGTTTTTT
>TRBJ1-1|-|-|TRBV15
CATSSTRNTEAFF
TGTGCCACCAGCAGCACAAGGAACACTGAAGCTTTCTTT
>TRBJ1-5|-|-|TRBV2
CASSVYLVANQPQHF
TGTGCCAGCAGCGTTTACCTCGTAGCTAATCAGCCCCAGCATTTT
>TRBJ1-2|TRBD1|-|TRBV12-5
CASGLDRGNYGYTF
TGTGCTAGTGGTTTGGACAGGGGGAACTATGGCTACACCTTC
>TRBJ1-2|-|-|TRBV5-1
CASSLSGGSYGYTF
TGCGCCAGCAGCTTGTCGGGGGGCAGCTATGGCTACACCTTC
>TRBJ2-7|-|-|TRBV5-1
CASSLASQPTYEQYF
TGCGCCAGCAGCTTGGCCTCACAGCCTACCTACGAGCAGTACTTC
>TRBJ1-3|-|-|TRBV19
CASSWSGNTIYF
TGTGCCAGTAGTTGGTCTGGAAACACCATATATTTT
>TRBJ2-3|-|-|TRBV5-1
CASSLIGGSTDTQYF
TGCGCCAGCAGCTTGATCGGCGGGAGCACAGATACGCAGTATTTT
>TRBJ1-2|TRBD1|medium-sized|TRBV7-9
CASGASGTDYGYTF
TGTGCCAGCGGAGCGTCCGGGACAGACTATGGCTACACCTTC
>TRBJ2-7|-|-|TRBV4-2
CASSQVDRSNSYEQYF
TGTGCCAGCAGCCAAGTTGACAGGAGCAACTCCTACGAGCAGTACTTC
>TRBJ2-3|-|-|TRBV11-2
CASSTSRGMGTDTQYF
TGTGCCAGCAGCACGAGTCGCGGGATGGGCACAGATACGCAGTATTTT
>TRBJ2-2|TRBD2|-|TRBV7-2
CASSLVLAVGELFF
TGTGCCAGCAGCTTAGTACTAGCGGTCGGGGAGCTGTTTTTT
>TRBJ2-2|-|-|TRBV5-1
CASSSTPGDRGELFF
TGCGCCAGCAGCTCCACACCGGGGGACCGCGGGGAGCTGTTTTTT
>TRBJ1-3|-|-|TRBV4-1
CASSQEGTRSGNTIYF
TGCGCCAGCAGCCAAGAAGGCACCCGCTCTGGAAACACCATATATTTT
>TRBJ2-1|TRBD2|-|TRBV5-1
CASSQTSASSYNEQFF
TGCGCCAGCAGCCAAACTAGCGCTTCCTCCTACAATGAGCAGTTCTTC
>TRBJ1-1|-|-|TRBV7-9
CASSPSVGAFF
TGTGCCAGCAGCCCCTCTGTAGGGGCTTTCTTT
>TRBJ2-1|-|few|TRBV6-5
CASSRDSWANEQFF
TGTGCCAGCAGCCGGGACTCCTGGGCCAATGAGCAGTTCTTC
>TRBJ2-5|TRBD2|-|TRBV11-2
CASSFRLAGVQETQYF
TGTGCCAGCAGCTTCCGGCTAGCGGGGGTCCAAGAGACCCAGTACTTC
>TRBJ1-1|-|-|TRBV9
CASSVAGGNTEAFF
TGTGCCAGCAGCGTAGCTGGGGGAAACACTGAAGCTTTCTTT
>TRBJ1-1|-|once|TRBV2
CASSDLTVNTEAFF
TGTGCCAGCAGTGATCTGACGGTGAACACTGAAGCTTTCTTT
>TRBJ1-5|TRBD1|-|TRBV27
CASSPGTGGDQPQHF
TGTGCCAGCAGTCCCGGGACAGGGGGCGATCAGCCCCAGCATTTT
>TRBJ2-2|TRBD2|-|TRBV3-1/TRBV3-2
CASSPDTWAGGSTGELFF
TGTGCCAGCAGCCCCGACACGTGGGCGGGAGGAAGCACCGGGGAGCTGTTTTTT
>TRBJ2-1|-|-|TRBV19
CASSGSWSVAYNEQFF
TGTGCCAGTAGTGGGTCCTGGAGCGTTGCCTACAATGAGCAGTTCTTC
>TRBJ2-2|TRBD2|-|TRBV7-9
CASSLRVREGRTGELFF
TGTGCCAGCAGCCTCCGAGTGAGGGAGGGCCGGACCGGGGAGCTGTTTTTT